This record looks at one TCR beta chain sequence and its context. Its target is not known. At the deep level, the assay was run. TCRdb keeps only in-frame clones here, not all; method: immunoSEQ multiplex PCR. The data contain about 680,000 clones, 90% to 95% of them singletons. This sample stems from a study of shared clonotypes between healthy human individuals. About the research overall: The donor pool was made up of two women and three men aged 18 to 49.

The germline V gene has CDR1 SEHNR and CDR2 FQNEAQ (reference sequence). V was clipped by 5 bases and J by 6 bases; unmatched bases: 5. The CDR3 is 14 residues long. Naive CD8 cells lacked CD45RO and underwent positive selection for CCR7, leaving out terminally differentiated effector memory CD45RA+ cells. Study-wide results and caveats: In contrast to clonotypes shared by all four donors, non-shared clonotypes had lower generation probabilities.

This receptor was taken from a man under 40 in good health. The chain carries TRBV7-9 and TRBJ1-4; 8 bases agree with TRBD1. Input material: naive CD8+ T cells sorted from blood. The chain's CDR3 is CASSTDREYEKLFF. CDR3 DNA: TGTGCCAGCAGCACGGACAGGGAGTATGAAAAACTGTTTTTT.